Listed here are 16 T cell receptor beta chains from one sample, sequenced in a study of OX40 agonist ivuxolimab in advanced cancers. Assay: immunoSEQ multiplex PCR; the TCRdb copy retains only in-frame clones and omits some. The sample yields 55,000 to 90,000 clones, 80% to 90% seen once. The starting material was CD4+ or CD8+ T cells sorted from blood, obtained in a trial of the OX40 agonist ivuxolimab. The receptors were sampled from an adult with an advanced solid tumor such as melanoma, head and neck, liver or kidney cancer.

This chain uses TRBV14 with TRBJ1-1; 7 bases are shared with TRBD1. After removal of 6 bases from V and 3 bases from J, the junction contained 4 bases not matched to a gene. This CDR3 contains 13 residues. Germline V gives CDR1 SGHDN, CDR2 FVKESK. Here the CDR3 DNA reads TGTGCCAGCAGTCTCGACAGGGACACTGAAGCTTTCTTT. Translated, it gives CASSLDRDTEAFF.

CDR3 nucleotide sequence: TGTGCCAGCAAGGCTAGCGGGGGAGATACGCAGTATTTT. It yields the protein CASKASGGDTQYF. V is TRBV11-3 and J is TRBJ2-3; 10 bases map to TRBD2. After removal of 7 bases from V and 5 bases from J, the junction contained 3 bases not matched to a gene. The CDR3 is 13 amino acids. CDR1 and CDR2 (germline): SGHNT, YENEEA.

The chain is built from TRBV5-4 and TRBJ2-1, with D possibly being TRBD2 (6 bases). From germline, CDR1 is SGHNT and CDR2 YYREEE (reference sequence). The CDR3 has 15 residues. Trimming took off 5 bases at V and 0 bases at J, with 12 bases between the two ends. The chain's CDR3 is CASSLTGDSYNEQFF. Written as DNA, the CDR3 is TGTGCCAGCAGTCTTACGGGGGACTCCTACAATGAGCAGTTCTTC.

The sample holds one count of this clone. The chain has TRBV5-4 and TRBJ2-1; TRBD2 matches 7 bases. Trimming took 3 bases from V and 2 from J; bases not matched to a gene: 8. The CDR3 is made up of 16 amino acids. Germline V lookup: CDR1 SGHNT, CDR2 YYREEE (reference sequence). The CDR3 DNA reads as TGTGCCAGCAGCTCCCGGCTAGCGGACCCCTACAATGAGCAGTTCTTC. Translating it yields CASSSRLADPYNEQFF.

This sequence joins TRBV6-5 and TRBJ1-1, with unresolved D. CDR3 length equals 12 residues. The V gene lost 5 bases and the J gene lost 1 base, with 5 bases spanning the gap. Germline V gene data show CDR1 as MNHEY and CDR2 as SVGAGI. CDR3 coding DNA: TGTGCCAGCAGTAGGAGGAACACTGAAGCTTTCTTT. Translating it yields CASSRRNTEAFF.

The V call is TRBV6-1, the J call TRBJ2-3, with TRBD1 identical over 10 bases. V shed 3 bases, J shed 0 bases, and the junction held 6 bases outside the gene matches. CDR3 size: 17 residues. Germline loops: CDR1 MNHNS, CDR2 SASEGT. CDR3 amino acids: CASSELGTGASTDTQYF. Here the CDR3 DNA reads TGTGCCAGCAGTGAGTTAGGGACAGGGGCTAGCACAGATACGCAGTATTTT.

The rearrangement joins TRBV28 to TRBJ2-4; maybe TRBD2 (6 bases). The germline gives CDR1 MDHEN, CDR2 SYDVKM. The CDR3 is 15 residues long. Between the trimmed V and J ends, which lost 6 bases and 7 bases, there was a span of 19 bases. CDR3 DNA sequence: TGTGCCAGCAGCACCCCGACTAGTATCGGGAACATTCAGTACTTC. It yields the protein CASSTPTSIGNIQYF.

The rearrangement joins TRBV5-4 to TRBJ2-7, with 8 bases fitting TRBD1. The CDR3 has 17 residues. Germline-derived CDR1 and CDR2 are SGHNT and YYREEE (reference sequence). V gave up 10 bases and J gave up 7 bases; unmatched junction bases: 25. Here the CDR3 DNA reads TGTGCCTGGGACCGGACAGGGAACCCGGTACAGAGGGAAGAGCAGTACTTC. Amino acids: CAWDRTGNPVQREEQYF.

The DNA of the CDR3 is TGTGCCAGCAGCGTCGGGACAGTAAATCAGCCCCAGCATTTT. This codes for CASSVGTVNQPQHF. The chain employs TRBV7-2 and TRBJ1-5; 7 nucleotides agree with TRBD1. The CDR3 covers 14 residues. Germline V lookup: CDR1 SGHTA, CDR2 FQGNSA. Losses at the gene ends were 5 bases for V and 4 bases for J; bases not matched to a gene: 5.

The V call is TRBV19, the J call TRBJ2-2; 7 positions agree with TRBD1. The CDR3 extends over 14 amino acids. Per the germline V gene, CDR1 is LNHDA and CDR2 is SQIVND (reference sequence). Trimming at V came to 8 bases and at J to 0 bases, leaving 3 bases not matched to a gene. The CDR3 protein is CASGTASNTGELFF. In DNA, the CDR3 is TGTGCCAGTGGGACAGCCTCGAACACCGGGGAGCTGTTTTTT. Combining the CDR3 with reference TRBV19 and TRBJ2-2 gives the whole variable domain DGGITQSPKYLFRKEGQNVTLSCEQNLNHDAMYWYRQDPGQGLRLIYYSQIVNDFQKGDIAEGYSVSREKKESFPLTVTSAQKNPTAFYLCASGTASNTGELFFGEGSRLTVL.

About this clone: This same CDR3 is encoded by further DNA sequences in the sample. The gene calls are TRBV19 and TRBJ2-2; D remains ambiguous. Germline loops: CDR1 LNHDA, CDR2 SQIVND (reference sequence). With 1 base removed from V and 2 bases from J, the gap between germline ends came to 5 bases. The CDR3 spans 14 residues. CDR3 nucleotide sequence: TGTGCCAGTAGTATAGGAGGAAACACCGGGGAGCTGTTTTTT. Encoded protein: CASSIGGNTGELFF.

This sequence joins TRBV11-3 and TRBJ2-3; TRBD2 aligns across 7 bases. Germline V gene sequence: CDR1 SGHNT, CDR2 YENEEA. The CDR3 extends over 14 amino acids. J gave up 2 bases and V 3 bases, and 2 bases lay outside the gene matches. The CDR3 spells CASSLGGSTDTQYF. CDR3 in DNA: TGTGCCAGCAGCTTGGGAGGGTCCACAGATACGCAGTATTTT. Full variable domain (missing parts from reference TRBV11-3 and TRBJ2-3): EAGVVQSPRYKIIEKKQPVAFWCNPISGHNTLYWYLQNLGQGPELLIRYENEEAVDDSQLPKDRFSAERLKGVDSTLKIQPAELGDSAVYLCASSLGGSTDTQYFGPGTRLTVL.

The chain employs TRBV19 and TRBJ1-5; tentatively, D is TRBD1 (6 bases). The CDR3 covers 15 residues. Germline V gives CDR1 LNHDA, CDR2 SQIVND (reference sequence). V was pared by 4 bases and J by 1 base, with 11 bases between. CDR3 sequence (DNA): TGTGCCAGTAGTAAGGGCAGGGGCAGCAATCAGCCCCAGCATTTT. Translating gives CASSKGRGSNQPQHF.

The chain combines TRBV5-1 with TRBJ1-4; TRBD1 aligns across 7 bases. This CDR3 has 16 amino acids. The ends lost 0 bases at V and 2 bases at J; junction bases unmatched: 4. The V gene's germline CDR1 is SGHRS and CDR2 YFSETQ. The CDR3 loop reads CASSLGQGGTNEKLFF. CDR3 nucleotide sequence: TGCGCCAGCAGCTTGGGGCAGGGGGGCACTAATGAAAAACTGTTTTTT.

The rearrangement links TRBV4-2 to TRBJ2-3; 8 nucleotides match TRBD2. Germline V lookup: CDR1 LGHNA, CDR2 YNFKEQ. Trimming cost V 0 bases and J 0 bases; bases outside gene matches: 2. The CDR3 extends over 16 amino acids. Here the CDR3 reads CASSQDERGSTDTQYF. In nucleotides, the CDR3 is TGTGCCAGCAGCCAAGATGAGCGGGGGAGCACAGATACGCAGTATTTT.

This clone was counted a few times. The J gene is TRBJ1-6, the V gene TRBV28; tentatively, D is TRBD1 (5 bases). Germline lookup yields CDR1 MDHEN and CDR2 SYDVKM. The length of the CDR3 is 15 residues. Deletions cut 8 bases from V and 5 bases from J, with 16 bases between. The chain's CDR3 is CASDPGAGNNSPLHF. The CDR3 DNA reads as TGTGCCAGCGACCCCGGGGCCGGGAATAATTCACCCCTCCACTTT. Filled out from reference TRBV28 and TRBJ1-6, the complete variable domain reads DVKVTQSSRYLVKRTGEKVFLECVQDMDHENMFWYRQDPGLGLRLIYFSYDVKMKEKGDIPEGYSVSREKKERFSLILESASTNQTSMYLCASDPGAGNNSPLHFGNGTRLTVT.